These T cell receptor beta chains were read from a single sample in a study of T-cell memory formation after mild COVID-19. Each CDR3 protein is one row after TCRdb ran MiXCR on the 5' RACE reads. There are hundreds of thousands of distinct CDR3 sequences in the sample; roughly 18% occur only once, and about 12% lies in the top ten. The specimen was PBMCs or a T cell subset sorted from them (not recorded which). All receptors come from an adult woman who had mild COVID-19 (a few samples of this study predate the infection). Cell type and time point are not known. Both conserved end residues are part of each CDR3. Fields, in order: J gene, D gene, clone size, V gene, CDR3 protein, CDR3 DNA. The D gene is left open where the match is weak. Clone size is shown for a subset of rows, as once, few, many or a class of expanded clone.

>TRBJ2-2|TRBD2|few|TRBV7-9
CASSQPTGTSGGNTGELFF
TGTGCCAGCAGCCAACCGACCGGGACTAGCGGGGGTAACACCGGGGAGCTGTTTTTT
>TRBJ1-4|-|-|TRBV19
CASSSGTSTNEKLFF
TGTGCCAGTAGTAGCGGGACATCAACTAATGAAAAACTGTTTTTT
>TRBJ1-1|-|-|TRBV5-6
CASSHLGPEAFF
TGTGCCAGCAGCCACCTTGGACCTGAAGCTTTCTTT
>TRBJ2-1|TRBD1|-|TRBV5-6
CASSLTTGQGSYNEQFF
TGTGCCAGCAGCTTGACGACTGGACAGGGGTCCTACAATGAGCAGTTCTTC
>TRBJ2-1|-|few|TRBV3-1
CASSQGIDNEQFF
TGTGCCAGCAGCCAGGGGATAGACAATGAGCAGTTCTTC
>TRBJ2-1|-|once|TRBV19
CASNPGVGGEQFF
TGTGCCAGTAACCCGGGTGTAGGGGGTGAGCAGTTCTTC
>TRBJ2-1|TRBD2|-|TRBV6-2/TRBV6-3
CASSLASGGAPLGEQFF
TGTGCCAGCAGTCTGGCTAGCGGGGGGGCGCCGTTAGGTGAGCAGTTCTTC
>TRBJ2-2|TRBD2|-|TRBV6-2/TRBV6-3
CASSSAGTSGHPLLNTGELFF
TGTGCCAGCAGTTCCGCCGGGACTAGCGGGCACCCATTACTAAACACCGGGGAGCTGTTTTTT
>TRBJ1-2|-|-|TRBV12-3/TRBV12-4
CASRNGRILNYGYTF
TGTGCCAGCAGGAACGGACGGATCCTTAACTATGGCTACACCTTC
>TRBJ1-1|-|-|TRBV7-3
CASSFFGGKAFF
TGTGCCAGCAGCTTCTTCGGAGGCAAAGCTTTCTTT
>TRBJ2-5|-|-|TRBV24-1
CATSDSRTSAPQETQYF
TGTGCCACCAGTGACAGTAGGACATCCGCCCCCCAAGAGACCCAGTACTTC
>TRBJ2-7|-|few|TRBV6-2/TRBV6-3
CASSYGIGASYEQYF
TGTGCCAGCAGTTATGGGATTGGCGCCTCCTACGAGCAGTACTTC
>TRBJ2-2|-|-|TRBV29-1
CSVALQDTGELFF
TGCAGCGTTGCCCTCCAGGACACCGGGGAGCTGTTTTTT
>TRBJ1-5|-|-|TRBV3-1
CASSQVYSNQPQHF
TGTGCCAGCAGCCAAGTATATAGCAATCAGCCCCAGCATTTT
>TRBJ2-7|TRBD1|-|TRBV7-8
CASSTRQGGDEQYF
TGTGCCAGCAGCACCCGACAGGGGGGGGACGAGCAGTACTTC
>TRBJ2-3|-|few|TRBV7-2
CASSSTALSTDTQYF
TGTGCCAGCAGCTCGACGGCCTTGAGCACAGATACGCAGTATTTT
>TRBJ1-1|-|-|TRBV13
CASSLRGGMNTEAFF
TGTGCCAGCAGTCTCAGGGGCGGGATGAACACTGAAGCTTTCTTT
>TRBJ2-5|TRBD2|-|TRBV20-1
CSARVAGEAWTQYF
TGCAGTGCTAGGGTAGCGGGAGAGGCTTGGACCCAGTACTTC
>TRBJ2-1|TRBD2|few|TRBV5-6
CASSSFSGRAYNEQFF
TGTGCCAGCAGTTCGTTTAGCGGGAGGGCCTACAATGAGCAGTTCTTC
>TRBJ2-7|-|-|TRBV13
CASSGEGVGGGYEQYF
TGTGCCAGCAGCGGAGAAGGAGTCGGGGGCGGCTACGAGCAGTACTTC
>TRBJ2-5|-|-|TRBV4-3
CASSQDQKGGLGETQYF
TGCGCCAGCAGCCAAGATCAGAAGGGAGGATTAGGGGAGACCCAGTACTTC
>TRBJ1-2|-|few|TRBV20-1
CSAISSETANYGYTF
TGCAGTGCTATCTCCTCCGAGACAGCTAACTATGGCTACACCTTC
>TRBJ1-1|-|-|TRBV7-6
CASSLGGNEAFF
TGTGCCAGCAGCTTAGGAGGAAATGAAGCTTTCTTT
>TRBJ2-2|-|-|TRBV15
CATSRVGRGYTGELFF
TGTGCCACCAGCAGAGTGGGTCGAGGGTACACCGGGGAGCTGTTTTTT
>TRBJ2-1|-|few|TRBV9
CASSVGGTYNEQFF
TGTGCCAGCAGCGTTGGCGGCACCTACAATGAGCAGTTCTTC
>TRBJ1-1|TRBD1|many|TRBV7-9
CASSINRGTEAFF
TGTGCCAGCAGTATAAACAGGGGCACTGAAGCTTTCTTT
>TRBJ2-5|TRBD1|-|TRBV10-3
CAISNTGGQETQYF
TGTGCCATCAGTAATACAGGGGGCCAAGAGACCCAGTACTTC
>TRBJ1-1|TRBD1|-|TRBV12-3/TRBV12-4
CASSHIGTGNTEAFF
TGTGCCAGCAGCCACATCGGGACAGGGAACACTGAAGCTTTCTTT
>TRBJ2-5|-|few|TRBV5-4
CASSFEMLETQYF
TGTGCCAGCAGCTTCGAGATGCTTGAGACCCAGTACTTC